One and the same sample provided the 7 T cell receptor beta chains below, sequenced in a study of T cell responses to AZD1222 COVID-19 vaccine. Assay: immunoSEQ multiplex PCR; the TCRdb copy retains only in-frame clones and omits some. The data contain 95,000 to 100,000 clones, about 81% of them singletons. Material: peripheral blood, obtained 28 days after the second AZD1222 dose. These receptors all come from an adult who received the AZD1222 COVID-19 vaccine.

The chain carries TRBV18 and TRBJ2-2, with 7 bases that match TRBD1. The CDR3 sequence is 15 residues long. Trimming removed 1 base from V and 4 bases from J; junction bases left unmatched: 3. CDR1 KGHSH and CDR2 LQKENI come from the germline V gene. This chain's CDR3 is CASSPQGAGTGELFF. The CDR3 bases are TGTGCCAGCTCACCACAGGGGGCTGGCACCGGGGAGCTGTTTTTT.

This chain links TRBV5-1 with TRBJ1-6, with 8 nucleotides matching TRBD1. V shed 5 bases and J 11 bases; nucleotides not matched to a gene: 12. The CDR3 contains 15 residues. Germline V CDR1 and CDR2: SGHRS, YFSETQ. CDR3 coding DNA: TGCGCCAGCAGAACATCCGGGACAGGCGTTACACCCCTCCACTTT. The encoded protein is CASRTSGTGVTPLHF.

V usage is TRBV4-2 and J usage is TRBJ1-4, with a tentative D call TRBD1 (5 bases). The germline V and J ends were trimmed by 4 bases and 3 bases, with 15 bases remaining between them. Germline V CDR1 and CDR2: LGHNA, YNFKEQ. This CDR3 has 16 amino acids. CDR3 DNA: TGTGCCAGCAGCCCCTGGGACGGGCGGTCTAATGAAAAACTGTTTTTT. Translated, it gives CASSPWDGRSNEKLFF.

In nucleotides, the CDR3 is TGTGCCAGTAGTCGGGTCAGGGGATTACGAACGACCTACGAGCAGTACTTC. Translated, it gives CASSRVRGLRTTYEQYF. The rearrangement joins TRBV19 to TRBJ2-7; perhaps TRBD1 as D (6 bases). CDR3 length: 17 amino acids. Germline V CDR1 and CDR2: LNHDA, SQIVND (reference sequence). Trimming took 5 bases from V and 2 from J, leaving 22 bases between them.

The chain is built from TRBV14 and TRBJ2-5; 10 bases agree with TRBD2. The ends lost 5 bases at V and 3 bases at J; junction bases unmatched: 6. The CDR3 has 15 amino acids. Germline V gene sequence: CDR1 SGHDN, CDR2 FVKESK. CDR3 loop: CASSRTAGGKETQYF. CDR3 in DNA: TGTGCCAGCAGCAGAACAGCGGGGGGGAAAGAGACCCAGTACTTC.

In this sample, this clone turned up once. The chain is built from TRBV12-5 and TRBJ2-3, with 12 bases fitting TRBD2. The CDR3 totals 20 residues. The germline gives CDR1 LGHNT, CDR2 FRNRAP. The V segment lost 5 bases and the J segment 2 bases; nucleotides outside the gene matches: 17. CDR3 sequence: CASGLRLAGEKRRITDTQYF. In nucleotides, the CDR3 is TGTGCTAGTGGTCTAAGACTAGCGGGGGAGAAGCGAAGAATCACAGATACGCAGTATTTT.

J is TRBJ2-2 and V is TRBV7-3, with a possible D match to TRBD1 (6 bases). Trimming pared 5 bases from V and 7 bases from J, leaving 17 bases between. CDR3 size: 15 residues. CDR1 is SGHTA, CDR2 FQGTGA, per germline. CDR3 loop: CASSPTSDRFGELFF. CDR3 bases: TGTGCCAGCAGCCCCACCTCCGACAGGTTCGGGGAGCTGTTTTTT.